Following are 25 T cell receptor beta chains from one sample sequenced in a study of siplizumab effects on memory and regulatory T cells (dated by TCRdb to between 2018 and 2021). Library method: the immunoSEQ multiplex PCR assay. The source is immuneACCESS, and TCRdb retained only in-frame sequences with V and J called. Part of the clones is not carried over; for the studies checked, unresolved V genes explain less than half of this, and the remainder is unexplained. Recorded for this sample are about 87,000 clones; over 80% of them occurred a single time. The ten top clones hold roughly 1.4% of the sample. Material for sequencing was Tregs sorted from blood. Every receptor here comes from a human donor in good health.

The chain combines TRBV6-5 with TRBJ1-2; tentatively, D is TRBD1 (5 bases). The CDR3 has 14 residues. The V end was cut by 0 bases, the J end by 8 bases, with 13 bases between. The germline gives CDR1 MNHEY, CDR2 SVGAGI. The CDR3 loop reads CASSYSNAGRGYTF. The CDR3 DNA sequence: TGTGCCAGCAGTTACTCGAATGCAGGGAGGGGCTACACCTTC.

The V gene is TRBV28, the J gene TRBJ2-5; a weak D match, TRBD2 (6 bases). The CDR3 extends over 15 amino acids. Germline CDR1 reads MDHEN; CDR2 reads SYDVKM. Trimming shortened V by 4 bases and J by 1 base, and 13 bases separated the two germline ends. The CDR3 DNA follows: TGTGCCAGCAGTTCGGCGGGACGCTTCCAAGAGACCCAGTACTTC. It yields the protein CASSSAGRFQETQYF.

This clone was seen a handful of times. This chain joins TRBV6-1 and TRBJ1-2; 7 nucleotides align to TRBD1. CDR3 length equals 15 residues. Germline CDR1 is MNHNS and CDR2 is SASEGT. J lost 4 bases, V lost 0 bases, and 5 bases had no gene match. The CDR3 here is CASSEARGLGYGYTF. The CDR3 nucleotides are TGTGCCAGCAGTGAAGCTAGGGGGCTAGGCTATGGCTACACCTTC.

This chain joins TRBV19 and TRBJ1-1, with D uncertain. V was trimmed by 8 bases and J by 4 bases, leaving 17 bases between them. The CDR3 is made up of 14 amino acids. CDR1 LNHDA and CDR2 SQIVND come from the germline V gene (reference sequence). The CDR3 here is CASASGRAGTEAFF. The CDR3 DNA sequence: TGTGCCAGTGCCTCGGGGAGGGCAGGCACTGAAGCTTTCTTT. Filled out from reference TRBV19 and TRBJ1-1, the complete variable domain reads DGGITQSPKYLFRKEGQNVTLSCEQNLNHDAMYWYRQDPGQGLRLIYYSQIVNDFQKGDIAEGYSVSREKKESFPLTVTSAQKNPTAFYLCASASGRAGTEAFFGQGTRLTVV.

The V call is TRBV5-1, the J call TRBJ1-1; D remains unclear. The CDR3 covers 13 residues. Germline V gene data show CDR1 as SGHRS and CDR2 as YFSETQ. V dropped 0 bases and J dropped 4 bases, with 7 bases sitting between them. CDR3 sequence (DNA): TGCGCCAGCAGCTTGGGCCTAGGCACTGAAGCTTTCTTT. Its translation: CASSLGLGTEAFF.

The V and J genes are TRBV7-3 and TRBJ2-5, with 9 bases that match TRBD2. The germline gives CDR1 SGHTA, CDR2 FQGTGA. V was pared by 5 bases and J by 3 bases, with 7 bases of the junction left unmatched. CDR3 length: 15 residues. CDR3 loop: CASSPAGGEKETQYF. CDR3 coding DNA: TGTGCCAGCAGCCCAGCGGGGGGCGAAAAAGAGACCCAGTACTTC.

The chain carries TRBV18 and TRBJ1-4, with a tentative D call TRBD1 (6 bases). The length of the CDR3 is 16 residues. Germline values: CDR1 KGHSH, CDR2 LQKENI. V was clipped by 2 bases and J by 0 bases, with 10 bases between them. For the CDR3, the DNA is TGTGCCAGCTCACCAAGGGGGGTTGCAACTAATGAAAAACTGTTTTTT. Translating it yields CASSPRGVATNEKLFF.

This rearrangement joins TRBV5-1 to TRBJ1-4; TRBD1 might be the D (5 bases). The V end was cut by 0 bases, the J end by 4 bases, with 7 bases between. Looked up from germline, CDR1 is SGHRS and CDR2 is YFSETQ. This CDR3 has 14 amino acids. The CDR3 region is CASSLAGGNEKLFF. For the CDR3, the DNA is TGCGCCAGCAGCTTGGCGGGGGGTAATGAAAAACTGTTTTTT.

This chain uses TRBV29-1 with TRBJ1-1; a weak D match, TRBD1 (6 bases). Germline CDR1 and CDR2: SQVTM and ANQGSEA. V was cut by 7 bases and J by 1 base, with 16 bases left in between. This CDR3 is built from 14 residues. The CDR3 DNA reads TGCAGCGCCCAAGGGGGGGTCGGGAACACTGAAGCTTTCTTT. It encodes CSAQGGVGNTEAFF.

This clone was observed a single time. The rearrangement joins TRBV6-6 to TRBJ2-5; 7 bases align to TRBD1. CDR1 MNHNY and CDR2 SVGAGI come from the germline V gene (reference sequence). The V segment lost 2 bases and the J segment 11 bases; nucleotides outside the gene matches: 2. The CDR3 covers 11 residues. The CDR3 bases are TGTGCCAGCAGTTACGAGGGGGCACAGTACTTC. This gives the protein CASSYEGAQYF.

The chain links TRBV18 to TRBJ2-2; D is ambiguous. The CDR3 covers 13 residues. The V gene lost 2 bases and the J gene lost 3 bases, with 4 bases spanning the gap. Germline V CDR1 and CDR2: KGHSH, LQKENI. CDR3 residues: CASSPFDTGELFF. For the CDR3, the DNA is TGTGCCAGCTCACCATTTGACACCGGGGAGCTGTTTTTT.

This chain uses TRBV4-2 with TRBJ2-3, with TRBD2 matching 9 bases. This CDR3 spans 16 amino acids. CDR1 and CDR2 (germline): LGHNA, YNFKEQ. Losses at the gene ends were 0 bases for V and 4 bases for J; bases not matched to a gene: 5. The DNA of the CDR3 is TGTGCCAGCAGCCAAGAGTTGCGGGGGGGCCCAGATACGCAGTATTTT. Its protein product is CASSQELRGGPDTQYF.

This clone has only a few counts. The rearrangement joins TRBV18 to TRBJ1-1; TRBD1 matches at 9 bases. The length of the CDR3 is 12 residues. V gave up 3 bases and J gave up 11 bases; unmatched junction bases: 4. From germline, CDR1 is KGHSH and CDR2 LQKENI. Written as DNA, the CDR3 is TGTGCCAGCTCACCGATCGGGACAGGGGCTTTCTTT. Translated: CASSPIGTGAFF.

This chain connects TRBV10-3 to TRBJ2-7; 12 bases map to TRBD1. CDR1 is ENHRY and CDR2 is SYGVKD in the germline V gene. The CDR3 sequence is 14 residues long. The V gene end was trimmed by 4 bases and the J gene end by 7 bases; junction bases not matched to a gene: 5. CDR3 residues: CAISGGQGAGEQYF. The CDR3 region has the DNA TGTGCCATCAGTGGGGGACAGGGGGCGGGAGAGCAGTACTTC.

The chain carries TRBV5-6 and TRBJ2-7; the D gene is possibly TRBD1 (6 bases). The CDR3 extends over 14 amino acids. V lost 5 bases to trimming and J lost 1 base, with 13 bases between them. In germline, CDR1 is SGHDT, CDR2 YYEEEE. The CDR3 DNA is TGTGCCAGCAGAGCCCACCAGGGGTCCTACGAGCAGTACTTC. This gives the protein CASRAHQGSYEQYF.

This chain links TRBV6-1 with TRBJ2-7; 7 nucleotides align to TRBD1. The CDR3 loop spans 14 amino acids. Germline assignment: CDR1 MNHNS and CDR2 SASEGT. The V segment lost 4 bases and the J segment 3 bases; nucleotides outside the gene matches: 6. The CDR3 DNA is TGTGCCAGCAGTGCAACAGGGGCTGGCTACGAGCAGTACTTC. Translating gives CASSATGAGYEQYF.

This rearrangement joins TRBV6-6 to TRBJ1-6, with D uncertain. The length of the CDR3 is 16 residues. Germline V gene lookup returns CDR1 MNHNY and CDR2 SVGAGI (reference sequence). V lost 0 bases and J 0 bases, leaving 6 bases between the germline ends. The CDR3 DNA reads TGTGCCAGCAGTTACTCAGGGATCTCCTATAATTCACCCCTCCACTTT. Translating gives CASSYSGISYNSPLHF.

The chain combines TRBV7-2 with TRBJ2-3; 12 bases align to TRBD2. Trimming removed 4 bases from V and 2 bases from J; junction bases left unmatched: 4. Germline CDR1 reads SGHTA; CDR2 reads FQGNSA. The CDR3 spans 16 residues. The CDR3 sequence is CASSSPSGGVTDTQYF. DNA of the CDR3: TGTGCCAGCAGCTCCCCTAGCGGGGGGGTCACAGATACGCAGTATTTT.

The chain couples TRBV4-1 to TRBJ2-5; maybe TRBD2 (6 bases). This CDR3 has 14 amino acids. Germline CDR1 MGHRA, CDR2 YSYEKL. V lost 0 bases and J 5 bases, leaving 10 bases between the germline ends. CDR3 protein: CASSQDRTSETQYF. The CDR3 DNA follows: TGCGCCAGCAGCCAAGATCGAACTAGCGAGACCCAGTACTTC.

The V call is TRBV15, the J call TRBJ2-5, with D possibly being TRBD2 (6 bases). Trimming cost V 0 bases and J 1 base, with 12 bases left between them. The CDR3 contains 16 residues. CDR1 and CDR2 from the germline V gene are LNHNV and YYDKDF (reference sequence). The CDR3 sequence is CATSREVAVVQETQYF. The CDR3, as DNA: TGTGCCACCAGCAGAGAGGTAGCGGTGGTCCAAGAGACCCAGTACTTC.

The V call is TRBV19, the J call TRBJ2-1; D is uncertain. The CDR3 loop spans 14 amino acids. CDR1 is LNHDA, CDR2 SQIVND, per germline (reference sequence). V gave up 2 bases and J gave up 9 bases, with 14 bases separating them. Here the CDR3 DNA reads TGTGCCAGTAGTATACCGAGGACGGGCGTTGAGCAGTTCTTC. This translates into CASSIPRTGVEQFF.

A few counts support this clone. The V and J genes are TRBV19 and TRBJ1-2; a weak D match, TRBD1 (5 bases). Trimming stripped 5 bases from V and 8 bases from J, with 15 bases between. CDR1 is LNHDA and CDR2 is SQIVND in the germline V gene (reference sequence). The CDR3 runs to 13 residues. CDR3 sequence reads: CASSAPGYRGYTF. The CDR3 DNA reads as TGTGCCAGTAGTGCCCCAGGATACAGGGGCTACACCTTC.

This chain's CDR3 is CASPGTSGGASYNEQFF. The CDR3 nucleotides are TGTGCCAGTCCCGGGACTAGCGGGGGGGCGTCCTACAATGAGCAGTTCTTC. This chain connects TRBV2 to TRBJ2-1, with 16 bases that match TRBD2. The CDR3 length is 17 residues. V trimming: 9 bases; J trimming: 1 base; junction bases outside the gene matches: 6. Germline V gene lookup returns CDR1 SNHLY and CDR2 FYNNEI.

The sample holds a few counts of this clone. V usage is TRBV5-1 and J usage is TRBJ1-1; D gene unclear. CDR1 is SGHRS and CDR2 is YFSETQ in the germline V gene. Trimming removed 1 base at V and 3 bases at J, with 4 bases between. The CDR3 length is 12 residues. The CDR3 loop reads CASSLLDTEAFF. The CDR3 bases are TGCGCCAGCAGCTTGTTGGACACTGAAGCTTTCTTT.

The rearrangement uses TRBV7-3 and TRBJ2-1, with D unclear. Trimming left V 0 bases short and J 0 bases short, with 12 bases between. The CDR3 spans 17 residues. Germline V gives CDR1 SGHTA, CDR2 FQGTGA. For the CDR3, the DNA is TGTGCCAGCAGCTTAACCGGCGGCCAGCACTCCTACAATGAGCAGTTCTTC. This sequence encodes CASSLTGGQHSYNEQFF.